A selection of T cell receptor beta chains follows, all from one sample in a study of blood T cells in healthy people across ages. TCRdb independently ran MiXCR on the 5' RACE reads; one entry per CDR3 protein. The sample yields over 1,500,000 distinct CDR3 sequences, roughly 50% seen once. Sequenced input: blood. The receptors were sampled from a woman aged 40 to 50 in good health. Both conserved end residues are part of each CDR3. The D gene is left open where the match is weak. Some rows mark clone size as missing; the rest say once, few, many or name a class of expanded clone.

cdr3_aa,cdr3_nt,d_call,j_call,v_call,clone_size
CSASPPPGTGYNSPLHF,TGCAGTGCTAGTCCCCCTCCAGGGACAGGGTATAATTCACCCCTCCACTTT,TRBD1,TRBJ1-6,TRBV20-1,NA
CASSQDHPGGSYEQYF,TGCGCCAGCAGCCAAGACCACCCAGGGGGCAGCTACGAGCAGTACTTC,TRBD1,TRBJ2-7,TRBV4-3,few
CAISESGSPNQPQHF,TGTGCCATCAGTGAGTCGGGTTCCCCCAATCAGCCCCAGCATTTT,NA,TRBJ1-5,TRBV10-3,NA
CASSNPQGPRLWDTEAFF,TGTGCCAGCAGCAACCCGCAGGGGCCGCGGTTGTGGGACACTGAAGCTTTCTTT,NA,TRBJ1-1,TRBV21-1,NA
CAISELQDEKLFF,TGTGCCATCAGTGAGCTTCAAGATGAAAAACTGTTTTTT,NA,TRBJ1-4,TRBV10-3,few
CASSPIRGLASEQFF,TGTGCCAGCAGTCCAATTCGGGGACTAGCGTCAGAGCAGTTCTTC,TRBD2,TRBJ2-1,TRBV28,NA
CASSHSREKLFF,TGTGCCAGCAGCCATTCCCGCGAAAAACTGTTTTTT,NA,TRBJ1-4,TRBV3-1,NA
CSAARASEVAETQYF,TGCAGTGCCGCAAGGGCTAGCGAGGTGGCGGAGACCCAGTACTTC,NA,TRBJ2-5,TRBV20-1,NA
CASSVGGGHFYEQYF,TGTGCCAGCAGCGTAGGCGGCGGGCACTTCTACGAGCAGTACTTC,NA,TRBJ2-7,TRBV2,NA
CASSYRTPTGTSTDTQYF,TGTGCCAGCAGTTACCGAACCCCCACAGGGACTAGCACAGATACGCAGTATTTT,NA,TRBJ2-3,TRBV6-5,NA
CASSLGSGGTQYF,TGTGCCAGCAGCTTGGGGAGTGGTGGGACCCAGTACTTC,NA,TRBJ2-5,TRBV7-9,NA
CASSPKGTSGGRTDTQYF,TGTGCCAGCAGTCCCAAAGGGACTAGCGGGGGCCGCACAGATACGCAGTATTTT,TRBD2,TRBJ2-3,TRBV27,NA
CASSVVSQETQYF,TGTGCCAGCAGCGTAGTCTCACAAGAGACCCAGTACTTC,NA,TRBJ2-5,TRBV9,NA
CASSEAGWVSYGYTF,TGTGCCAGCAGTGAAGCTGGCTGGGTGAGCTATGGCTACACCTTC,NA,TRBJ1-2,TRBV2,once
CASSLGAPGSQETQYF,TGTGCCAGCAGCTTAGGGGCCCCTGGCAGTCAAGAGACCCAGTACTTC,NA,TRBJ2-5,TRBV11-3,few
CASSYAGQGGSNQPQHF,TGTGCCAGCAGTTACGCTGGACAGGGAGGTAGCAATCAGCCCCAGCATTTT,TRBD1,TRBJ1-5,TRBV6-6,NA
CSVGRGDGEKLFF,TGCAGCGTTGGGAGGGGAGACGGTGAAAAACTGTTTTTT,NA,TRBJ1-4,TRBV29-1,NA
CSARLSGLSYEQYF,TGCAGTGCTAGACTTAGCGGGTTATCCTACGAGCAGTACTTC,TRBD2,TRBJ2-7,TRBV20-1,few
CASSQAYPAVTDTQYF,TGCGCCAGCAGCCAAGCGTACCCGGCAGTTACAGATACGCAGTATTTT,NA,TRBJ2-3,TRBV4-1,NA
CASRLSAEAFF,TGTGCCAGCAGGCTCTCAGCGGAAGCTTTCTTT,NA,TRBJ1-1,TRBV6-2/TRBV6-3,NA
CATRTGTQETQYF,TGTGCCACCCGAACCGGGACCCAAGAGACCCAGTACTTC,NA,TRBJ2-5,TRBV28,NA
CSATLQETQYF,TGCAGTGCTACCCTCCAAGAGACCCAGTACTTC,NA,TRBJ2-5,TRBV20-1,few
CAISESVGLGEQYF,TGTGCCATCAGTGAGTCGGTAGGCCTGGGCGAGCAGTACTTC,NA,TRBJ2-7,TRBV10-3,NA
CASSQGGQARGNSPLHF,TGTGCCAGCAGCCAAGGGGGACAGGCTAGGGGTAATTCACCCCTCCACTTT,TRBD1,TRBJ1-6,TRBV4-2,NA
CASSAGQGACGYTF,TGCGCCAGCAGCGCCGGACAGGGGGCGTGTGGCTACACCTTC,TRBD1,TRBJ1-2,TRBV5-1,NA
CASSFIAAYNSPLHF,TGTGCCAGCAGTTTTATCGCAGCCTATAATTCACCCCTCCACTTT,NA,TRBJ1-6,TRBV27,NA
CAIQSDSSNEQFF,TGTGCCATCCAATCAGACTCCAGCAATGAGCAGTTCTTC,NA,TRBJ2-1,TRBV24-1,NA
CTSSVGPNTNYGYTF,TGTACCAGCAGCGTAGGCCCGAATACTAACTATGGCTACACCTTC,NA,TRBJ1-2,TRBV9,NA
CASSFPQGQGRDYGYTF,TGTGCCAGCAGCTTCCCCCAGGGACAGGGGAGGGACTATGGCTACACCTTC,TRBD1,TRBJ1-2,TRBV7-3,NA
CSARQPYGYTF,TGCAGTGCTAGGCAGCCTTATGGCTACACCTTC,NA,TRBJ1-2,TRBV20-1,few
CATSGNRASETQYF,TGTGCCACCAGCGGAAACAGGGCCTCGGAGACCCAGTACTTC,NA,TRBJ2-5,TRBV15,NA
CSVGPLHGASYEQYF,TGCAGCGTTGGACCTCTACACGGAGCATCCTACGAGCAGTACTTC,NA,TRBJ2-7,TRBV29-1,many
CASSLARDSPYEQYF,TGTGCCAGCAGCTTAGCCCGGGACAGTCCCTACGAGCAGTACTTC,TRBD1,TRBJ2-7,TRBV7-2,NA
CASSPGQAYSYEQYF,TGTGCCAGCAGTCCCGGACAGGCCTACTCCTACGAGCAGTACTTC,TRBD1,TRBJ2-7,TRBV6-2/TRBV6-3,NA
CASSQGRRRGGGYTF,TGCGCCAGCAGCCAAGGACGACGAAGGGGAGGCGGCTACACCTTC,NA,TRBJ1-2,TRBV4-3,once
CASSSRLAGATDTQYF,TGTGCCAGCAGTTCTCGACTAGCGGGTGCGACAGATACGCAGTATTTT,TRBD2,TRBJ2-3,TRBV28,few
CSASRGGYTF,TGCAGTGCTAGTCGGGGTGGCTACACCTTC,NA,TRBJ1-2,TRBV20-1,NA
CATSPSADVYEQYF,TGTGCCACCAGCCCGAGCGCTGACGTCTACGAGCAGTACTTC,NA,TRBJ2-7,TRBV15,NA
CASSLLGGQFYEQFF,TGTGCCAGCAGCCTTCTTGGGGGGCAGTTCTATGAGCAGTTCTTC,NA,TRBJ2-1,TRBV3-1,NA
CAISLGAFNEQYF,TGTGCCATCAGCCTGGGGGCCTTTAATGAGCAGTACTTC,NA,TRBJ2-5,TRBV10-3,NA
CSVLDRENQPQHF,TGCAGCGTACTGGACAGGGAAAATCAGCCCCAGCATTTT,TRBD1,TRBJ1-5,TRBV29-1,few
CASSQPGLARNEQFF,TGTGCCAGCAGCCAACCGGGACTAGCGCGGAATGAGCAGTTCTTC,TRBD2,TRBJ2-1,TRBV7-2,NA